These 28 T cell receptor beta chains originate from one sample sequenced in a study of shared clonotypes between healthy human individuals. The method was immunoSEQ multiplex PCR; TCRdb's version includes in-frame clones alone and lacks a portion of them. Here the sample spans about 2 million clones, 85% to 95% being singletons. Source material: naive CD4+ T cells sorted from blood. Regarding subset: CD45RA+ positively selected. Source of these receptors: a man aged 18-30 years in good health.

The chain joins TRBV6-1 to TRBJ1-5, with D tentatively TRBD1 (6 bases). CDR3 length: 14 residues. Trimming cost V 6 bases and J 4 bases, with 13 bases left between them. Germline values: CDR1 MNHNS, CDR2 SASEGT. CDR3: CASSQGWENQPQHF. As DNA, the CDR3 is TGTGCCAGCAGCCAGGGGTGGGAGAATCAGCCCCAGCATTTT.

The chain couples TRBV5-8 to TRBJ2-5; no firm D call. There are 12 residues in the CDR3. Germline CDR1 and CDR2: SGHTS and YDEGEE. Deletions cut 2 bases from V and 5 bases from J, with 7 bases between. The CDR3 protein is CASSLVGETQYF. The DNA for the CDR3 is TGTGCCAGCAGCTTAGTGGGGGAGACCCAGTACTTC.

This chain's CDR3 is CASSYVGQGYYGYTF. CDR3 sequence (DNA): TGTGCCAGCAGTTACGTGGGACAGGGGTATTATGGCTACACCTTC. The chain links TRBV6-6 to TRBJ1-2; 10 bases align to TRBD1. Germline lookup yields CDR1 MNHNY and CDR2 SVGAGI (reference sequence). After removal of 2 bases from V and 5 bases from J, the junction contained 5 bases not matched to a gene. The CDR3 contains 15 residues.

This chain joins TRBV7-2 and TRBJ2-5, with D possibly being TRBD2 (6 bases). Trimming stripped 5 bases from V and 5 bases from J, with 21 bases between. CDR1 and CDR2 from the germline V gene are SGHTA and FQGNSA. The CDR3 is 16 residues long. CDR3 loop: CASSGGGAGAGETQYF. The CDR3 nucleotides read TGTGCCAGCAGCGGCGGCGGAGCGGGCGCCGGGGAGACCCAGTACTTC.

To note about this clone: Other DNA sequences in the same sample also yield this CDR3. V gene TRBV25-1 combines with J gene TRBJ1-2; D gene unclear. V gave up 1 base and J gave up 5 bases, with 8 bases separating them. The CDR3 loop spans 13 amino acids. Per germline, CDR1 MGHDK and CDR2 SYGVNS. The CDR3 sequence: CASSESGGYGYTF. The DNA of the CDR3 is TGTGCCAGCAGTGAATCTGGCGGATATGGCTACACCTTC.

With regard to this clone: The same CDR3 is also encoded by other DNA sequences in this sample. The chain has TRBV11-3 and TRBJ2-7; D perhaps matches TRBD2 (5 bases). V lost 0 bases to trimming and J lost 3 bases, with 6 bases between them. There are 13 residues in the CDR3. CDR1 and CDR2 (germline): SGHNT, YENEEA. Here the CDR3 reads CASSLEGSYEQYF. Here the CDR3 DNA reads TGTGCCAGCAGCTTAGAGGGGAGCTACGAGCAGTACTTC.

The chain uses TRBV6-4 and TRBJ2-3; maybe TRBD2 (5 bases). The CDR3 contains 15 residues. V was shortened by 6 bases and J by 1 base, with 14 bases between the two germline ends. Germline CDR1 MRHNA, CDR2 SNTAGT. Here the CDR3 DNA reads TGTGCCAGCAGACCGACGGGGAAACGCACAGATACGCAGTATTTT. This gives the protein CASRPTGKRTDTQYF.

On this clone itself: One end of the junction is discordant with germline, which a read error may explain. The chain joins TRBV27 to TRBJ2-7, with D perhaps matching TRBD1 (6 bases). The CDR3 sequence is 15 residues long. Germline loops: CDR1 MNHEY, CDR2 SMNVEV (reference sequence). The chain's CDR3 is CASTVLDFTGTPIGF. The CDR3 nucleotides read TGTGCCAGCACTGTTCTGGACTTTACAGGGACACCTATCGGCTTC.

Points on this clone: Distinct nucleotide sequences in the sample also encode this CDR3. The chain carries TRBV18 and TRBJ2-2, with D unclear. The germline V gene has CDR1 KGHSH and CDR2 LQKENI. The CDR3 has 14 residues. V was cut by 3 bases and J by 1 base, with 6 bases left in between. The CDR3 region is CASSPLVNTGELFF. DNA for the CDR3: TGTGCCAGCTCACCCCTCGTGAACACCGGGGAGCTGTTTTTT.

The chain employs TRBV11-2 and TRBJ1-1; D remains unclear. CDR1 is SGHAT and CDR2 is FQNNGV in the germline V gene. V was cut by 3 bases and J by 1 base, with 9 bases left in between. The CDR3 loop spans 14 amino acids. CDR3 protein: CASSFAIQNTEAFF. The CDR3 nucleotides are TGTGCCAGCAGCTTTGCAATTCAGAACACTGAAGCTTTCTTT.

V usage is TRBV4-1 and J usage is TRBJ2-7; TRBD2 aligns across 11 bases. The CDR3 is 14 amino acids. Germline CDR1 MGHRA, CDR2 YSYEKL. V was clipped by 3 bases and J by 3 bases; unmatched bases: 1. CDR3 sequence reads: CASSQLAGGYEQYF. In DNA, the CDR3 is TGCGCCAGCAGCCAGCTAGCGGGGGGCTACGAGCAGTACTTC.

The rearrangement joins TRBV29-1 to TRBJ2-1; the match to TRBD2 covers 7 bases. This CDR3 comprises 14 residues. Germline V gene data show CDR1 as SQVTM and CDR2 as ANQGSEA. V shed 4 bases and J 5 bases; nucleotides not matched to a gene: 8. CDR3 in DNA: TGCAGCGTTGGGACGGGACTAAGCAACAATGAGCAGTTCTTC. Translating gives CSVGTGLSNNEQFF.

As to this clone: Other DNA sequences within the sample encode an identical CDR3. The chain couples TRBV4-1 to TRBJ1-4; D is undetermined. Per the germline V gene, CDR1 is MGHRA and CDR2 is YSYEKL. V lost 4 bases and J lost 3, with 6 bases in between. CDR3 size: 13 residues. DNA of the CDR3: TGCGCCAGCAGCCTTGGCCCTAATGAAAAACTGTTTTTT. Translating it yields CASSLGPNEKLFF.

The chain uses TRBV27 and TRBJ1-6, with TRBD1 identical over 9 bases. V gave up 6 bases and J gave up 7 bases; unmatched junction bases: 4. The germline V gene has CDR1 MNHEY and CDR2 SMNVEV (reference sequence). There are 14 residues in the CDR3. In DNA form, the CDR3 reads TGTGCCAGCAGACAGACAGGGGGGAATTCACCCCTCCACTTT. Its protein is CASRQTGGNSPLHF.

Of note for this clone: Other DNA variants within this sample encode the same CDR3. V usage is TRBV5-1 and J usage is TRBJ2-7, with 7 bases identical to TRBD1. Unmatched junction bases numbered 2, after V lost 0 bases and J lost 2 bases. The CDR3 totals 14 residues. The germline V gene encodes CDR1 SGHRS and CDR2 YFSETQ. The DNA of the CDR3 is TGCGCCAGCAGCTTGGGACAGGGCGCCTACGAGCAGTACTTC. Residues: CASSLGQGAYEQYF.

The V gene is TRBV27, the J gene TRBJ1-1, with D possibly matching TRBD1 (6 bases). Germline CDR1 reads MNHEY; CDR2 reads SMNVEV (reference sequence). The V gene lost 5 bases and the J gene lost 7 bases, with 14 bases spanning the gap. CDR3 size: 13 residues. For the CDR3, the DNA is TGTGCCAGCAGTCGGGACACGGGGGGTGAAGCTTTCTTT. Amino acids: CASSRDTGGEAFF.

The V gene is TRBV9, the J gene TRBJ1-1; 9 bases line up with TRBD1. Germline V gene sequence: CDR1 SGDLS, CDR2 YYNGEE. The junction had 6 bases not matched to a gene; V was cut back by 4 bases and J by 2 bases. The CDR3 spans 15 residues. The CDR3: CASSSRTGANTEAFF. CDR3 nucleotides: TGTGCCAGCAGCTCACGGACAGGGGCTAACACTGAAGCTTTCTTT.

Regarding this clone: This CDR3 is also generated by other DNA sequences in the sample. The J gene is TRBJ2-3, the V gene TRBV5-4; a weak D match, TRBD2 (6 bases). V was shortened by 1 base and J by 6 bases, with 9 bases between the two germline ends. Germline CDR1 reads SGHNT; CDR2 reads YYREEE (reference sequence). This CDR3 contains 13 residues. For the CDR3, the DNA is TGTGCCAGCAGCTTGAGGGACTCGGATACGCAGTATTTT. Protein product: CASSLRDSDTQYF.

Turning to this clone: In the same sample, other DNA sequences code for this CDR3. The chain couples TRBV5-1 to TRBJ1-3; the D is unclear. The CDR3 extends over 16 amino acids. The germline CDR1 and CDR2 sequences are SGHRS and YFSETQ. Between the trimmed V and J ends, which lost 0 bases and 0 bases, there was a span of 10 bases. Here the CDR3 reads CASSLEGPFSGNTIYF. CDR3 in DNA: TGCGCCAGCAGCTTGGAAGGGCCATTCTCTGGAAACACCATATATTTT.

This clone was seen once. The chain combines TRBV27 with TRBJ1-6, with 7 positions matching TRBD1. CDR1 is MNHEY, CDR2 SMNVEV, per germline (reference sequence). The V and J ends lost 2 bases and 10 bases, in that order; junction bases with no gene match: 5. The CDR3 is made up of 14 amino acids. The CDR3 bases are TGTGCCAGCAGTTTAGAAGGGGGCAGGTCACCCCTCCACTTT. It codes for CASSLEGGRSPLHF.

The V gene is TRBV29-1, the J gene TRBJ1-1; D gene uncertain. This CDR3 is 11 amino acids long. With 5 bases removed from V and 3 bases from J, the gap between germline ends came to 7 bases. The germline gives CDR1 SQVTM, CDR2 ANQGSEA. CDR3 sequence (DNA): TGCAGCGTTATCCGTTACACTGAAGCTTTCTTT. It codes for CSVIRYTEAFF. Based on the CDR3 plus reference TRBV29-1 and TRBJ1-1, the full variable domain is SAVISQKPSRDICQRGTSLTIQCQVDSQVTMMFWYRQQPGQSLTLIATANQGSEATYESGFVIDKFPISRPNLTFSTLTVSNMSPEDSSIYLCSVIRYTEAFFGQGTRLTVV.

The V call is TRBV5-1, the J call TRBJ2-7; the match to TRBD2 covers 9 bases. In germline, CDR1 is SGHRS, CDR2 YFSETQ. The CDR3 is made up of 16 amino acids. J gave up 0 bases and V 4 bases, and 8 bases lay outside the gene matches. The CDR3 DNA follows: TGCGCCAGCAGCCGCGACATAGCGGGAGCCTCCTACGAGCAGTACTTC. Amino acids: CASSRDIAGASYEQYF.

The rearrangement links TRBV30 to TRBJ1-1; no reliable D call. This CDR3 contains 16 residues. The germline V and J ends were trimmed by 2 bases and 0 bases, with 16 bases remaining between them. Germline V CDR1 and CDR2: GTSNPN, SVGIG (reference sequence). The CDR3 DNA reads TGTGCCTGGAGTCCCGGCAGGTTATGGATGAACACTGAAGCTTTCTTT. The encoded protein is CAWSPGRLWMNTEAFF. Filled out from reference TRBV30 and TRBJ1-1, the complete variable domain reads SQTIHQWPATLVQPVGSPLSLECTVEGTSNPNLYWYRQAAGRGLQLLFYSVGIGQISSEVPQNLSASRPQDRQFILSSKKLLLSDSGFYLCAWSPGRLWMNTEAFFGQGTRLTVV.

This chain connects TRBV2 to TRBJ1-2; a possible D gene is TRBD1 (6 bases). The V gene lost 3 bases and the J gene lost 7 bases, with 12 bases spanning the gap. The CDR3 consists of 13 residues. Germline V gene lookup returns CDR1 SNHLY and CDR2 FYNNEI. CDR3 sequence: CASSDGGLGGYTF. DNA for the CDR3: TGTGCCAGCAGTGACGGGGGGCTAGGTGGCTACACCTTC.

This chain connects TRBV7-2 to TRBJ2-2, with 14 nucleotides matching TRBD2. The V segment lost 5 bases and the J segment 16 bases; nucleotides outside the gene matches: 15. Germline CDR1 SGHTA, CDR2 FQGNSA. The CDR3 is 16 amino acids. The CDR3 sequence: CASSQGLAGAIGGRFF. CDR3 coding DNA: TGTGCCAGCAGCCAGGGACTAGCGGGAGCGATAGGGGGGAGGTTTTTT.

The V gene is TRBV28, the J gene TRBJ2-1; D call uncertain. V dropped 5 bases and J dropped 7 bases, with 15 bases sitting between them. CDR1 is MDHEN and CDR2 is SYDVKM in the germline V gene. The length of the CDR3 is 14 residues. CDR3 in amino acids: CASSSLNVVNEQFF. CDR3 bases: TGTGCCAGCAGTAGCCTGAACGTCGTTAATGAGCAGTTCTTC.

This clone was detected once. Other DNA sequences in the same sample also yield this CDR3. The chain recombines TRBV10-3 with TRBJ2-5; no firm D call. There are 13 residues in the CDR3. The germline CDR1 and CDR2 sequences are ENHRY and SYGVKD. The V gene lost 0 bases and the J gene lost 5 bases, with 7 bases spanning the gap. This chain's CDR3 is CAISESGAETQYF. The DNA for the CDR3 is TGTGCCATCAGTGAGTCGGGCGCGGAGACCCAGTACTTC.

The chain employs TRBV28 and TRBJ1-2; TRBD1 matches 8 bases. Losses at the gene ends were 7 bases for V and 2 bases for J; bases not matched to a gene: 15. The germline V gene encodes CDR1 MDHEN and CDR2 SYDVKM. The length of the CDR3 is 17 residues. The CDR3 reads CASTPGTGRKANYGYTF. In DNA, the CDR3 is TGTGCCAGCACTCCCGGGACAGGACGAAAGGCGAACTATGGCTACACCTTC.